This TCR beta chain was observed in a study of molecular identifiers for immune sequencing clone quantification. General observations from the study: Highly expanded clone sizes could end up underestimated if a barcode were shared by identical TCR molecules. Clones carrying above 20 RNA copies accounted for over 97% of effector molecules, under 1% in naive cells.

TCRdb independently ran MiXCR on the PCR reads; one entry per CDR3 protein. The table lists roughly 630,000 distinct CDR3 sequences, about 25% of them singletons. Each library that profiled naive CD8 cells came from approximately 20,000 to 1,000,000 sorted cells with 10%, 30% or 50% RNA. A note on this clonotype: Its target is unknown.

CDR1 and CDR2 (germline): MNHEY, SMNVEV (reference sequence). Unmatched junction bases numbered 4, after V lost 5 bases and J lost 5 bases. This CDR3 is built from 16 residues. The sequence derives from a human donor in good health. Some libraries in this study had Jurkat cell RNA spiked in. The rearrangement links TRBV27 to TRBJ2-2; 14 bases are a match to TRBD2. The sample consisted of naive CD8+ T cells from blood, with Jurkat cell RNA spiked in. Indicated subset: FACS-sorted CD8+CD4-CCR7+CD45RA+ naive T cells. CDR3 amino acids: CASSPRTSGGTGELFF. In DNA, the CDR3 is TGTGCCAGCAGTCCTCGGACTAGCGGGGGGACCGGGGAGCTGTTTTTT.